The 27 T cell receptor beta chains given below trace back to one sample, sequenced in a study of regulatory T cells in long-lasting Graves disease. In building TCR beta libraries, iRepertoire HTBI primers were used together with Arm-PCR of CDR3 regions. TCRdb analysed the multiplex PCR reads with MiXCR anew, one entry per CDR3 protein. The repertoire includes a few hundred thousand distinct CDR3 sequences, more than 20% of them detected once, and about 29% sits in the top ten. Time point noted: persistent/refractory GD, antithyroid drugs over 5 years with positive TRAb. The TCR library used RNA extracted from PBMCs. The input for sequencing was peripheral blood mononuclear cells (PBMCs), taken when the disease was refractory, from a patient treated with antithyroid drugs. The receptors were gathered from a middle-aged woman with Graves disease.

The chain links TRBV20-1 to TRBJ2-7; unclear D gene. This CDR3 spans 11 amino acids. Trimming removed 2 bases at V and 9 bases at J, with 11 bases between. Germline lookup yields CDR1 DFQATT and CDR2 SNEGSKA (reference sequence). The CDR3 protein is CSARNSLAQYF. CDR3 nucleotides: TGCAGTGCTAGAAACTCCCTGGCGCAGTACTTC.

A word on this clonotype: A much larger clone differs by one base, so this may be a read error. This chain's CDR3 is CASSLLDAGREQYF. The CDR3 DNA sequence: TGTGCCAGCAGTTTATTGGACGCAGGCCGCGAGCAGTACTTC. This chain links TRBV27 with TRBJ2-7, with D unclear. Germline CDR1 and CDR2: MNHEY and SMNVEV (reference sequence). The V end was cut by 1 base, the J end by 6 bases, with 13 bases between. The length of the CDR3 is 14 residues.

This clonotype was detected ten times or more. V gene TRBV2 combines with J gene TRBJ1-5, with D uncertain. V was clipped by 3 bases and J by 6 bases, with 12 bases between them. From germline, CDR1 is SNHLY and CDR2 FYNNEI. The CDR3 sequence is 14 residues long. The CDR3 here is CASSEKRFGQPQHF. For the CDR3, the DNA is TGTGCCAGCAGTGAGAAGAGGTTCGGTCAGCCCCAGCATTTT.

This clonotype was observed at least ten times. The chain combines TRBV29-1 with TRBJ2-7, with a possible D match to TRBD1 (6 bases). This CDR3 has 14 amino acids. Germline-derived CDR1 and CDR2 are SQVTM and ANQGSEA. V lost 7 bases, J lost 3 bases, and 19 bases lay in between. Here the CDR3 DNA reads TGCAGCGCAGAAGTAGGGGACACGGACTACGAGCAGTACTTC. Protein product: CSAEVGDTDYEQYF.

This clonotype showed up many times. This chain uses TRBV28 with TRBJ2-5; unclear D gene. Per the germline V gene, CDR1 is MDHEN and CDR2 is SYDVKM. The CDR3 is made up of 12 amino acids. V was pared by 5 bases and J by 5 bases, with 9 bases between. CDR3: CASSTQGETQYF. CDR3 coding DNA: TGTGCCAGCAGTACACAAGGGGAGACCCAGTACTTC.

This clonotype occurred many times. The rearrangement uses TRBV28 and TRBJ2-2, with a possible D match to TRBD2 (7 bases). The germline V gene has CDR1 MDHEN and CDR2 SYDVKM. The germline V and J ends were trimmed by 7 bases and 0 bases, with 24 bases remaining between them. CDR3 length: 19 amino acids. As DNA, the CDR3 is TGTGCCAGCATATTATCCGTAACGGGGGGCACTCCGAACACCGGGGAGCTGTTTTTT. As protein: CASILSVTGGTPNTGELFF.

This clonotype has a handful of counts. The V call is TRBV15, the J call TRBJ2-7; D is unresolved. CDR3 length: 12 residues. Germline V gene data show CDR1 as LNHNV and CDR2 as YYDKDF (reference sequence). The V end was cut by 1 base, the J end by 10 bases, with 11 bases between. CDR3 nucleotide sequence: TGTGCCACCAGCAGAGTCGGCCCCCCACAGTACTTC. Protein product: CATSRVGPPQYF. Supplemented by reference TRBV15 and TRBJ2-7, the full variable domain reads DAMVIQNPRYQVTQFGKPVTLSCSQTLNHNVMYWYQQKSSQAPKLLFHYYDKDFNNEADTPDNFQSRRPNTSFCFLDIRSPGLGDTAMYLCATSRVGPPQYFGPGTRLTVT.

This clonotype was seen a handful of times. This chain links TRBV19 with TRBJ2-7, with TRBD1 identical over 7 bases. Germline trimming cut 4 bases from V and 0 bases from J; bases unmatched to any gene: 9. There are 16 residues in the CDR3. From germline, CDR1 is LNHDA and CDR2 SQIVND (reference sequence). The CDR3 loop is CASSSRTRGLSYEQYF. DNA for the CDR3: TGTGCCAGTAGTAGCCGGACAAGGGGGCTCTCCTACGAGCAGTACTTC.

The table lists this clonotype with many counts. The V gene is TRBV28, the J gene TRBJ2-5, with D maybe TRBD2 (6 bases). The CDR3 is 16 residues long. V was trimmed by 5 bases and J by 2 bases, leaving 18 bases between them. Germline lookup yields CDR1 MDHEN and CDR2 SYDVKM. The CDR3: CASSDGLAKPQETQYF. CDR3 bases: TGTGCCAGCAGTGACGGGCTAGCGAAGCCACAAGAGACCCAGTACTTC.

V gene TRBV30 combines with J gene TRBJ1-2; D gene unclear. In germline, CDR1 is GTSNPN, CDR2 SVGIG (reference sequence). V was clipped by 3 bases and J by 4 bases, with 12 bases between them. The CDR3 has 13 residues. Written as DNA, the CDR3 is TGTGCCTGGAGCCGGTACAGCGCCTATGGCTACACCTTC. Encoded protein: CAWSRYSAYGYTF.

This clonotype appeared a few times. The chain combines TRBV18 with TRBJ2-5; D is unresolved. Germline CDR1 and CDR2: KGHSH and LQKENI. The CDR3 contains 14 residues. The V end lost 3 bases, the J end lost 2 bases, and 10 bases lay between the germline ends. The CDR3 DNA sequence: TGTGCCAGCTCACCTCCGGAGAATCAAGAGACCCAGTACTTC. Translation gives CASSPPENQETQYF.

Ten or more counts support this clonotype. V usage is TRBV10-3 and J usage is TRBJ2-5; TRBD2 agrees at 8 bases. CDR1 and CDR2 (germline): ENHRY, SYGVKD. CDR3 length equals 14 residues. The trim removed 7 bases at V and 0 bases at J, leaving 4 bases unmatched. CDR3 in DNA: TGTGCCATCAAGGCGGGAGGCAACCAAGAGACCCAGTACTTC. Translation: CAIKAGGNQETQYF.

The V gene is TRBV6-2 or TRBV6-3, the J gene TRBJ2-2, with D perhaps matching TRBD2 (6 bases). The CDR3 extends over 16 amino acids. Germline assignment: CDR1 MNHEY and CDR2 SVGEGT. V lost 5 bases to trimming and J lost 2 bases, with 15 bases between them. CDR3: CASSPRYSGNTGELFF. The DNA for the CDR3 is TGTGCCAGCAGTCCCCGGTATAGCGGAAACACCGGGGAGCTGTTTTTT.

This clonotype has more than one count but fewer than ten. The V call is TRBV10-3, the J call TRBJ2-7, with 7 bases aligning to TRBD2. Trimming took 11 bases from V and 0 from J; bases not matched to a gene: 7. This CDR3 contains 13 residues. Germline V CDR1 and CDR2: ENHRY, SYGVKD. The CDR3 nucleotides are TGTGCCGTCGCGGGGGATGGCTCCTACGAGCAGTACTTC. It is translated as CAVAGDGSYEQYF.

The gene calls are TRBV19 and TRBJ1-5; D may be TRBD1 (6 bases). The CDR3 is 17 amino acids. Between the trimmed V and J ends, which lost 6 bases and 1 base, there was a span of 19 bases. The germline gives CDR1 LNHDA, CDR2 SQIVND (reference sequence). The CDR3 loop is CASRRGQGRWSNQPQHF. Here the CDR3 DNA reads TGTGCCAGTAGAAGGGGCCAGGGGCGCTGGAGCAATCAGCCCCAGCATTTT.

Comment on this clonotype: A read error may account for a junction end that differs from germline. The CDR3: CSTSYSYNSPLHF. In DNA form, the CDR3 reads TGCAGTACTAGTTACTCCTATAATTCACCCCTCCACTTT. The genes are TRBV20-1 and TRBJ1-6; D gene uncertain. The CDR3 sequence is 13 residues long. Germline loops: CDR1 DFQATT, CDR2 SNEGSKA (reference sequence).

This clonotype was counted many times. The chain couples TRBV12-5 to TRBJ2-7, with D maybe TRBD2 (5 bases). From germline, CDR1 is LGHNT and CDR2 FRNRAP. CDR3 length: 11 residues. Trimming pared 3 bases from V and 5 bases from J, leaving 5 bases between. DNA of the CDR3: TGTGCTAGTGGTTTCGGGGACGAGCAGTACTTC. This gives the protein CASGFGDEQYF.

This clonotype was picked up many times. V and J are TRBV29-1 and TRBJ1-1; D is uncertain. Trimming stripped 5 bases from V and 0 bases from J, with 25 bases between. This CDR3 region has 18 residues. CDR1 SQVTM and CDR2 ANQGSEA come from the germline V gene. DNA for the CDR3: TGCAGCGTTATCTCCGTTCGACGGATCTCCTATCTGAACACTGAAGCTTTCTTT. This gives the protein CSVISVRRISYLNTEAFF.

As for this clonotype: A much larger clone differs by one base, so this may be a read error. The chain recombines TRBV28 with TRBJ1-3, with 8 bases matching TRBD1. The CDR3 loop spans 15 amino acids. From germline, CDR1 is MDHEN and CDR2 SYDVKM. CDR3 DNA: TGTGCCAGCAGTCCACGGACAGGGACTGGAAACGCCATATATTTT. Translated, it gives CASSPRTGTGNAIYF.

There are many counts of this clonotype. This chain connects TRBV12-3 or TRBV12-4 to TRBJ2-7; 11 bases line up with TRBD2. This CDR3 spans 14 amino acids. V shed 6 bases and J 2 bases; nucleotides not matched to a gene: 3. In nucleotides, the CDR3 is TGTGCCAGCAGGGTAGCGGGAGGGCCCTACGAGCAGTACTTC. Its protein is CASRVAGGPYEQYF.

This clonotype was found a few times. The V and J genes are TRBV10-3 and TRBJ1-1; D ambiguous. The CDR3 has 13 residues. The ends were cut back, 0 bases at V and 11 bases at J, with 13 bases in the middle. Germline CDR1 is ENHRY and CDR2 is SYGVKD. The chain's CDR3 is CAISESWEGRAFF. In nucleotides, the CDR3 is TGTGCCATCAGTGAGTCCTGGGAAGGGAGGGCTTTCTTT.

This clonotype was seen at least ten times. The chain uses TRBV7-3 and TRBJ2-7; no clear D gene. Trimming removed 1 base from V and 5 bases from J, with 9 bases in between. Germline CDR1 and CDR2: SGHTA and FQGTGA. This CDR3 region has 13 residues. As DNA, the CDR3 is TGTGCCAGCAGCTTAAGACCACTCCACGAGCAGTACTTC. Its translation: CASSLRPLHEQYF.

This clonotype was observed at least ten times. The chain links TRBV20-1 to TRBJ1-5; D unclear. This CDR3 is 13 amino acids long. Looked up from germline, CDR1 is DFQATT and CDR2 is SNEGSKA (reference sequence). V was trimmed by 7 bases and J by 0 bases, leaving 10 bases between them. CDR3 DNA: TGCAGTGTACTTCCCGATAGCAATCAGCCCCAGCATTTT. It specifies CSVLPDSNQPQHF.

This clonotype was observed many times. This chain connects TRBV6-5 to TRBJ1-2; D call uncertain. The germline V gene encodes CDR1 MNHEY and CDR2 SVGAGI. The CDR3 contains 14 residues. Trimming cost V 2 bases and J 4 bases, with 11 bases left between them. CDR3 sequence reads: CASSYDRWSYGYTF. The CDR3 bases are TGTGCCAGCAGTTACGATCGGTGGAGCTATGGCTACACCTTC.

In the case of this clonotype: A read error may explain this, as a much larger clone is one base away. The chain employs TRBV5-6 and TRBJ1-1; D may be TRBD1 (5 bases). CDR3 length: 14 residues. Germline CDR1 reads SGHDT; CDR2 reads YYEEEE. Written as DNA, the CDR3 is TGTACCAGCAGCTTGGGACTGAGGAACACTGAAGCTTTCTTT. It codes for CTSSLGLRNTEAFF.

This clonotype was picked up a small number of times. A clone one base away is much larger, so this may be a read error. The chain has TRBV14 and TRBJ1-5; the D is unclear. In germline, CDR1 is SGHDN, CDR2 FVKESK. V was trimmed by 2 bases and J by 0 bases, leaving 2 bases between them. The CDR3 covers 13 residues. CDR3 DNA: TGTGCCAGCAGCCAACATAGCAATCAGCCCCAGCATTTT. It specifies CASSQHSNQPQHF.

The table lists this clonotype with many counts. The chain carries TRBV12-3 or TRBV12-4 and TRBJ1-2, with 10 positions matching TRBD1. The CDR3 length is 17 residues. After removal of 5 bases from V and 0 bases from J, the junction contained 9 bases not matched to a gene. In DNA form, the CDR3 reads TGTGCCAGCAGTGAGGGGACAGGGGAGGCTTCTAACTATGGCTACACCTTC. This sequence encodes CASSEGTGEASNYGYTF.